The next 26 T cell receptor beta chains were all read from a single sample in a study of T cells in Graves' hyperthyroidism and ophthalmopathy (dated by TCRdb to the late 2010s). Libraries were constructed by multiplex PCR. TCRdb names Illumina HiSeq 2000 as the instrument used. The TCR beta CDR3 regions were amplified from RNA transcripts. The first round of RT-PCR for the TCR CDR3 was performed with the HTBI primer set and the Qiagen OneStep RT-PCR kit. Starting from the raw public reads, TCRdb applied fastp trimming at Q25, assembled clones with MiXCR and retained in-frame beta chains. CDR3 protein duplicates are merged, each entry listing the most common genes and DNA. The sample table records about 590,000 distinct CDR3 sequences; 15% to 19% of these occur just once. Clones ranked in the top ten supply approximately 7.4% of the sample. The sequencing input was blood. The origin of the receptors is a woman in her 30s with Graves' hyperthyroidism.

This clonotype was seen at least ten times. V gene TRBV27 combines with J gene TRBJ2-3, with D tentatively TRBD2 (6 bases). Germline CDR1 and CDR2: MNHEY and SMNVEV (reference sequence). This CDR3 contains 14 residues. With 5 bases removed from V and 4 bases from J, the gap between germline ends came to 13 bases. CDR3 DNA: TGTGCCAGCAGTACCGGGACTTTTTCAGATACGCAGTATTTT. Protein sequence: CASSTGTFSDTQYF.

CDR3 amino acids: CASSLVRDRVKGEQFF. The DNA for the CDR3 is TGTGCCAGCAGCTTAGTCCGGGACAGGGTAAAGGGTGAGCAGTTCTTC. The chain has TRBV7-9 and TRBJ2-1; 9 positions match TRBD1. The CDR3 length is 16 residues. The germline gives CDR1 SEHNR, CDR2 FQNEAQ (reference sequence). V dropped 1 base and J dropped 9; count of bases not matched to a gene: 10.

The chain joins TRBV10-3 to TRBJ2-1; 9 nucleotides line up with TRBD2. The ends lost 2 bases at V and 0 bases at J; junction bases unmatched: 14. Germline values: CDR1 ENHRY, CDR2 SYGVKD. This CDR3 is 20 amino acids long. CDR3 protein: CAISEPDRPYSGSSYNEQFF. CDR3 in DNA: TGTGCCATCAGTGAGCCGGACAGACCATATAGCGGGAGCTCCTACAATGAGCAGTTCTTC.

The table lists this clonotype with many counts. The chain's CDR3 is CASSTRLAGALPDTQYF. The DNA for the CDR3 is TGTGCCAGCAGCACACGACTAGCGGGAGCCCTACCAGATACGCAGTATTTT. The chain employs TRBV7-9 and TRBJ2-3; TRBD2 aligns across 12 bases. J was trimmed by 4 bases and V by 5 bases; bases with no gene match: 10. Germline loops: CDR1 SEHNR, CDR2 FQNEAQ (reference sequence). CDR3 size: 17 residues.

This clonotype was seen a few times. The chain carries TRBV6-6 and TRBJ1-5; TRBD1 aligns across 7 bases. V was pared by 1 base and J by 0 bases, with 9 bases of the junction left unmatched. Germline CDR1 reads MNHNY; CDR2 reads SVGAGI (reference sequence). The CDR3 has 18 amino acids. CDR3 region: CASSYLGDSDYSNQPQHF. The CDR3 coding sequence is TGTGCCAGCAGTTACTTGGGGGACAGCGATTATAGCAATCAGCCCCAGCATTTT.

The CDR3 sequence is CASSTDTSRRAELFF. CDR3 sequence (DNA): TGCGCCAGCAGCACTGACACCTCTCGGAGGGCGGAACTGTTTTTT. V and J are TRBV5-1 and TRBJ1-4; D is uncertain. The CDR3 has 15 residues. Trimming shortened V by 4 bases and J by 12 bases, and 22 bases separated the two germline ends. Germline CDR1 is SGHRS and CDR2 is YFSETQ. Complete variable domain (other parts from reference TRBV5-1 and TRBJ1-4): KAGVTQTPRYLIKTRGQQVTLSCSPISGHRSVSWYQQTPGQGLQFLFEYFSETQRNKGNFPGRFSGRQFSNSRSEMNVSTLELGDSALYLCASSTDTSRRAELFFGSGTQLSVL.

The table lists this clonotype with many counts. This chain uses TRBV20-1 with TRBJ2-3, with TRBD2 matching over 9 bases. The CDR3 has 16 residues. V lost 0 bases to trimming and J lost 5 bases; unmatched junction nucleotides: 9. The germline gives CDR1 DFQATT, CDR2 SNEGSKA (reference sequence). The CDR3 loop is CSARDLLTSGRDTQYF. For the CDR3, the DNA is TGCAGTGCTAGAGATCTTTTAACTAGCGGGCGAGATACGCAGTATTTT.

This clonotype occurred many times. The V call is TRBV10-3, the J call TRBJ2-7; the match to TRBD2 covers 8 bases. CDR1 and CDR2 from the germline V gene are ENHRY and SYGVKD. The length of the CDR3 is 19 residues. V shed 0 bases, J shed 2 bases, and the junction held 15 bases outside the gene matches. As DNA, the CDR3 is TGTGCCATCAGTGAGTCACGAGGTCTAGCGGGCCGACGTCCCTACGAGCAGTACTTC. Translation: CAISESRGLAGRRPYEQYF.

The rearrangement joins TRBV7-2 to TRBJ2-7, with a weak D call TRBD2 (7 bases). V shed 4 bases and J shed 5 bases, with 24 bases lying between them. Germline lookup yields CDR1 SGHTA and CDR2 FQGNSA. This CDR3 is built from 17 residues. CDR3 DNA sequence: TGTGCCAGCAGCTCACCCGTTGGGGGGGCGCGACGAGACGAGCAGTACTTC. Amino acid sequence: CASSSPVGGARRDEQYF.

This clonotype was seen at least ten times. The V and J genes are TRBV20-1 and TRBJ2-3; 13 nucleotides agree with TRBD2. There are 15 residues in the CDR3. The germline gives CDR1 DFQATT, CDR2 SNEGSKA (reference sequence). Trimming took 5 bases from V and 3 from J; bases not matched to a gene: 5. The chain's CDR3 is CSALGLAGATDTQYF. CDR3 DNA: TGCAGTGCTCTCGGACTAGCGGGAGCAACAGATACGCAGTATTTT.

The sample holds a few counts of this clonotype. The chain is built from TRBV29-1 and TRBJ2-7; D is unclear. There are 10 residues in the CDR3. Germline CDR1 is SQVTM and CDR2 is ANQGSEA. Trimming took off 4 bases at V and 5 bases at J, with 6 bases between the two ends. CDR3 sequence (DNA): TGCAGCGTTGGACACAACGAGCAGTACTTC. Its protein is CSVGHNEQYF.

This clonotype appeared many times. The V and J genes are TRBV2 and TRBJ2-3; the D gene is possibly TRBD2 (6 bases). Looked up from germline, CDR1 is SNHLY and CDR2 is FYNNEI. V was clipped by 2 bases and J by 5 bases, with 17 bases between them. The CDR3 runs 16 residues. CDR3 region: CASSEWNWQGGDTQYF. As DNA, the CDR3 is TGTGCCAGCAGTGAATGGAATTGGCAGGGAGGAGATACGCAGTATTTT.

This clonotype is a singleton in its sample. Compared with germline, one end of the junction differs, possibly owing to a read error. The rearrangement links TRBV14 to TRBJ2-2, with D unclear. The CDR3 spans 14 residues. Germline CDR1 reads SGHDN; CDR2 reads FVKESK. CDR3 amino acids: CTSSQVTGTGELFF. CDR3 nucleotides: TGTACCAGCAGCCAAGTTACCGGCACCGGGGAGCTGTTTTTT.

As concerns this clonotype: Its ends do not fully match the called genes, so a read error is possible. CDR3 residues: CASSKTPGLTGELFF. As DNA, the CDR3 is TGCGCCAGCAGCAAAACTCCGGGGCTCACCGGGGAGCTGTTTTTT. The chain is built from TRBV13 and TRBJ2-2; D tentatively reads TRBD1 or TRBD2 (5 bases each). CDR3 length: 15 amino acids. Germline V gene sequence: CDR1 PRHDT, CDR2 FYEKMQ (reference sequence). The whole variable domain, filled in from reference TRBV13 and TRBJ2-2, reads AAGVIQSPRHLIKEKRETATLKCYPIPRHDTVYWYQQGPGQDPQFLISFYEKMQSDKGSIPDRFSAQQFSDYHSELNMSSLELGDSALYFCASSKTPGLTGELFFGEGSRLTVL.

This clonotype occurred many times. This CDR3 is CASSKTGEWNEQYF. The CDR3 region has the DNA TGTGCCAGCAGTAAGACAGGGGAATGGAACGAGCAGTACTTC. The chain joins TRBV6-2 or TRBV6-3 to TRBJ2-7, with 8 bases fitting TRBD1. J was trimmed by 5 bases and V by 5 bases; bases with no gene match: 8. The CDR3 is 14 residues long. CDR1 and CDR2 from the germline V gene are MNHEY and SVGEGT.

This clonotype has more than one count but fewer than ten. The chain uses TRBV6-1 and TRBJ1-5; TRBD1 is a possible D gene (5 bases). V was cut by 6 bases and J by 7 bases, with 19 bases left in between. The CDR3 has 15 amino acids. In germline, CDR1 is MNHNS, CDR2 SASEGT. This chain's CDR3 is CASRKGYAPGQPQHF. The CDR3 coding sequence is TGTGCCAGCAGAAAGGGGTATGCGCCCGGGCAGCCCCAGCATTTT.

The chain employs TRBV28 and TRBJ1-5; D is undetermined. Trimming pared 6 bases from V and 9 bases from J, leaving 21 bases between. Germline CDR1 and CDR2: MDHEN and SYDVKM. CDR3 length: 15 amino acids. CDR3 amino acids: CASRPAAHIGRPQHF. CDR3 sequence (DNA): TGTGCCAGCAGGCCAGCAGCCCACATAGGTAGGCCCCAGCATTTT.

The chain combines TRBV30 with TRBJ1-4; TRBD1 agrees at 9 bases. Germline CDR1 and CDR2: GTSNPN and SVGIG (reference sequence). This CDR3 contains 18 residues. The junction had 15 bases not matched to a gene; V was cut back by 1 base and J by 6 bases. The CDR3 protein is CAWSDYTIPGQGDEKLFF. For the CDR3, the DNA is TGTGCCTGGAGTGACTATACTATACCGGGACAGGGAGATGAAAAACTGTTTTTT. The complete variable domain, with remaining parts taken from reference TRBV30 and TRBJ1-4, reads SQTIHQWPATLVQPVGSPLSLECTVEGTSNPNLYWYRQAAGRGLQLLFYSVGIGQISSEVPQNLSASRPQDRQFILSSKKLLLSDSGFYLCAWSDYTIPGQGDEKLFFGSGTQLSVL.

This clonotype was found a few times. This rearrangement joins TRBV19 to TRBJ1-1, with D tentatively TRBD1 (6 bases). Between the trimmed V and J ends, which lost 7 bases and 6 bases, there was a span of 18 bases. There are 14 residues in the CDR3. Germline V gene lookup returns CDR1 LNHDA and CDR2 SQIVND (reference sequence). CDR3 sequence: CASTQARGTAEAFF. CDR3 DNA: TGTGCCAGTACCCAAGCGAGGGGGACCGCTGAAGCTTTCTTT.

Ten or more counts support this clonotype. The CDR3 region is CASSSTEPNQPQHF. CDR3 DNA: TGTGCCAGCAGTTCGACAGAACCCAATCAGCCCCAGCATTTT. The rearrangement uses TRBV28 and TRBJ1-5, with D perhaps TRBD1 (5 bases). V was shortened by 4 bases and J by 3 bases, with 10 bases between the two germline ends. This CDR3 contains 14 residues. Germline-derived CDR1 and CDR2 are MDHEN and SYDVKM.

The genes are TRBV9 and TRBJ2-3; 9 bases are a match to TRBD2. CDR3 length: 20 amino acids. J lost 4 bases, V lost 1 base, and 19 bases had no gene match. Per the germline V gene, CDR1 is SGDLS and CDR2 is YYNGEE. The CDR3 region has the DNA TGTGCCAGCAGCGTACGTGGAGGGATGGCCCTAGCGGGAATGTCAGATACGCAGTATTTT. This gives the protein CASSVRGGMALAGMSDTQYF.

This clonotype has at least ten counts. This chain uses TRBV27 with TRBJ2-1, with 10 bases aligning to TRBD2. The germline V gene has CDR1 MNHEY and CDR2 SMNVEV (reference sequence). The J segment lost 9 bases and the V segment lost 3 bases, leaving 8 bases of the junction unmatched. The CDR3 consists of 15 residues. The CDR3 DNA follows: TGTGCCAGCAGTTTTTTAGCGGGAGGCTTCACTGAGCAGTTCTTC. This sequence encodes CASSFLAGGFTEQFF.

The chain combines TRBV11-3 with TRBJ2-2; D possibly matches TRBD1 or TRBD2 (6 bases each). This CDR3 contains 14 residues. Germline V gene lookup returns CDR1 SGHNT and CDR2 YENEEA. With 5 bases removed from V and 6 bases from J, the gap between germline ends came to 13 bases. CDR3 amino acids: CASSPGGSAGELFF. CDR3 DNA: TGTGCCAGCAGCCCCGGGGGCTCGGCCGGGGAGCTGTTTTTT.

This clonotype appeared many times. J is TRBJ1-4 and V is TRBV12-3 or TRBV12-4, with a weak D call TRBD1 (6 bases). The CDR3 is made up of 14 amino acids. V lost 5 bases, J lost 8 bases, and 15 bases lay in between. CDR3 sequence: CASSRRQVREKLFF. CDR3 nucleotides: TGTGCCAGCAGTCGCCGACAGGTTCGGGAAAAACTGTTTTTT.

This clonotype was counted at least ten times. This rearrangement joins TRBV20-1 to TRBJ2-3; TRBD2 agrees at 10 bases. V was clipped by 2 bases and J by 8 bases; unmatched bases: 13. The CDR3 length is 16 residues. In germline, CDR1 is DFQATT, CDR2 SNEGSKA (reference sequence). As DNA, the CDR3 is TGCAGTGCTAGAAAGGGGACTAGCGATAGGTCTGGTACGCAGTATTTT. It encodes CSARKGTSDRSGTQYF.

This clonotype was found once. The gene calls are TRBV5-4 and TRBJ2-1, with D perhaps assigned TRBD1 or TRBD2 (5 bases each). Between the trimmed V and J ends, which lost 0 bases and 4 bases, there was a span of 11 bases. The germline V gene encodes CDR1 SGHNT and CDR2 YYREEE (reference sequence). The CDR3 covers 15 residues. The CDR3 DNA is TGTGCCAGCAGCTTGGCGGGACGGAAATACAATGAGCAGTTCTTC. Translation: CASSLAGRKYNEQFF. Full variable domain (missing parts from reference TRBV5-4 and TRBJ2-1): ETGVTQSPTHLIKTRGQQVTLRCSSQSGHNTVSWYQQALGQGPQFIFQYYREEENGRGNFPPRFSGLQFPNYSSELNVNALELDDSALYLCASSLAGRKYNEQFFGPGTRLTVL.